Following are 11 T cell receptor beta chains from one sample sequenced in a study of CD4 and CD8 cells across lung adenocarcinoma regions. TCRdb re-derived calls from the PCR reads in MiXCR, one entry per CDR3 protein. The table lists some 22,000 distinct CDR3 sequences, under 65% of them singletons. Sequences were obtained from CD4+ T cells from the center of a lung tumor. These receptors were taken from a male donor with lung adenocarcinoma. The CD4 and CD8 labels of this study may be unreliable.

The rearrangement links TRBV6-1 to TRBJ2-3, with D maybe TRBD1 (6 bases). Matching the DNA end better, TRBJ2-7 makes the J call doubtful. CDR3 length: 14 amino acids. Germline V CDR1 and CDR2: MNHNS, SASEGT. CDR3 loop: CASSEADSSYEQYF. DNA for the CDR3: TGTGCCAGCAGTGAAGCGGACAGTTCCTACGAGCAGTACTTC.

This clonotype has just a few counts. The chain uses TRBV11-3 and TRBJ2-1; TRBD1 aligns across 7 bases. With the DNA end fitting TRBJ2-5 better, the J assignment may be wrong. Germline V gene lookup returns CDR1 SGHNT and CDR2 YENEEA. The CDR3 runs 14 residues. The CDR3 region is CASSARDSQETQYF. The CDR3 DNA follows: TGTGCCAGCAGCGCCAGGGACAGCCAAGAGACCCAGTACTTC.

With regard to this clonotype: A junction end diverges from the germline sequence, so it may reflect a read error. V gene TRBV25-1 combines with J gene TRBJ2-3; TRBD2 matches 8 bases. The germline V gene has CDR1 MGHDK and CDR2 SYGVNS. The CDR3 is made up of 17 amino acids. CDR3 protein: CASSVGLGGGRTETQYF. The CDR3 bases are TGTGCCAGCTCGGTGGGGCTCGGGGGGGGTCGCACAGAGACGCAGTATTTC.

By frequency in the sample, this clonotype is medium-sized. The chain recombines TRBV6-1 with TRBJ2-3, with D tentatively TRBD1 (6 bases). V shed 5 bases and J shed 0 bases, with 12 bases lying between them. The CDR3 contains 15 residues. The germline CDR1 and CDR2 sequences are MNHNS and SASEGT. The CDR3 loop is CASSRQGTSTDTQYF. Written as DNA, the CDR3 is TGTGCCAGCAGTCGGCAGGGGACGAGCACAGATACGCAGTATTTT.

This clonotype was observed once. CDR3 sequence reads: CASSPGRLVSGKNIQYF. CDR3 nucleotide sequence: TGTGCCAGCAGTCCTGGCCGACTAGTTTCTGGGAAAAACATTCAGTACTTC. This chain joins TRBV27 and TRBJ2-4; TRBD2 is a possible D gene (6 bases). V was shortened by 5 bases and J by 4 bases, with 21 bases between the two germline ends. Germline lookup yields CDR1 MNHEY and CDR2 SMNVEV (reference sequence). The CDR3 consists of 17 residues.

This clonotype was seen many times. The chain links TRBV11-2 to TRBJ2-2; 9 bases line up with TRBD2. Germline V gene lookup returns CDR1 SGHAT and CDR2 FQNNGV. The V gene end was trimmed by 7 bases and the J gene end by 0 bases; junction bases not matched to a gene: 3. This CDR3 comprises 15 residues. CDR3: CASTLAGPNTGELFF. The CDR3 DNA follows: TGTGCCAGCACCCTAGCGGGGCCGAACACCGGGGAGCTGTTTTTT.

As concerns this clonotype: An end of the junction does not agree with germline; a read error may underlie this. This chain's CDR3 is CASSYPTSGRAEAKEQFF. In DNA form, the CDR3 reads TGTGCCAGCAGTTACCCGACTAGCGGGAGGGCAGAAGCCAAGGAGCAGTTTTTT. The chain links TRBV6-8 to TRBJ2-1; the match to TRBD2 covers 14 bases. This CDR3 region has 18 residues. CDR1 is MNHGY and CDR2 is SAAAGT in the germline V gene.

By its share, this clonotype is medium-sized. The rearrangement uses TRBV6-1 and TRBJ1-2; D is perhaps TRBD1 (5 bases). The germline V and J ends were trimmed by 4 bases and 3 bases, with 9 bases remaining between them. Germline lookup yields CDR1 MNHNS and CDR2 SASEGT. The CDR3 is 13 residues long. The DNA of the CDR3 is TGTGCCAGCAGTGTCAGGGTTGACTATGGCTACACCTTC. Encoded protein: CASSVRVDYGYTF.

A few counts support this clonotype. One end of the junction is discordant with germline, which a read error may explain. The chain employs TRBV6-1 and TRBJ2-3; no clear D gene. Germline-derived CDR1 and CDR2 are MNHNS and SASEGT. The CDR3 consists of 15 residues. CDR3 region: CASGLQAGSPGTQFF. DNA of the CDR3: TGTGCCAGCGGCCTCCAGGCTGGAAGCCCAGGTACGCAGTTTTTT.

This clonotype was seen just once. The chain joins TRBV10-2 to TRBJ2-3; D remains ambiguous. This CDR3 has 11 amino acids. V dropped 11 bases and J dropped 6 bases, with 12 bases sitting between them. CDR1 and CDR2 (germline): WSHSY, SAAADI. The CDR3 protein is CAGGVLDTQYF. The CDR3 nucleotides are TGCGCCGGCGGTGTTCTCGATACGCAGTATTTT.

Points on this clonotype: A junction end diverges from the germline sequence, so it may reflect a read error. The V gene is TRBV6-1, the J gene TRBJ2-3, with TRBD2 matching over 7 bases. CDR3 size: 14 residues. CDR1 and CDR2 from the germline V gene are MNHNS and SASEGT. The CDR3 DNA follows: TGTGCCAGCAGGGGGGGGAGGACGAAAAATACGCAGTACTTT. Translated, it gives CASRGGRTKNTQYF.